This TCR beta chain was identified during a study of T cells in Graves' hyperthyroidism and ophthalmopathy. The ends lost 6 bases at V and 6 bases at J; junction bases unmatched: 5. CDR3 length: 14 residues. Germline CDR1 reads SNHLY; CDR2 reads FYNNEI. A few counts support this clonotype. PBMCs came from roughly 10 ml fresh peripheral blood. RNA transcripts were the template for amplifying TCR beta CDR3 regions. The TCR CDR3 was amplified in a first-round RT-PCR using the HTBI primer set. TCRdb reprocessed the multiplex PCR reads via MiXCR and lists one record per CDR3 protein. The sample includes more than 550,000 distinct CDR3 sequences, over 15% seen only once; the top ten take approximately 15%.

This sequence joins TRBV2 and TRBJ1-5; 10 bases map to TRBD1. The sample taken for sequencing was blood. The TCR comes from a woman aged 45 to 65 with Graves' hyperthyroidism that later progressed to Graves' ophthalmopathy. For the CDR3, the DNA is TGTGCCAGCAGCGGGGGACAGGGGATTCAGCCCCAGCATTTT. Translated: CASSGGQGIQPQHF.